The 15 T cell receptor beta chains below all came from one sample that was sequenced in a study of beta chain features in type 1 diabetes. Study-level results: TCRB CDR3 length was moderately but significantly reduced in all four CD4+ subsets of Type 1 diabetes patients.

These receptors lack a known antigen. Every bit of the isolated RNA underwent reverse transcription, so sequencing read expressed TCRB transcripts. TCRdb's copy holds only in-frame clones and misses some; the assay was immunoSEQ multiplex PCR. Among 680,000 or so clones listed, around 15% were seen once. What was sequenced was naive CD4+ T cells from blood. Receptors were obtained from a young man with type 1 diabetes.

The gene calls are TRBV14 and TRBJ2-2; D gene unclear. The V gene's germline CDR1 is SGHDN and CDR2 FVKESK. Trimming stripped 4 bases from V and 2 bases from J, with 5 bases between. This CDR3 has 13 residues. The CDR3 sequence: CASSLINTGELFF. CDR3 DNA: TGTGCCAGCAGCCTAATCAACACCGGGGAGCTGTTTTTT.

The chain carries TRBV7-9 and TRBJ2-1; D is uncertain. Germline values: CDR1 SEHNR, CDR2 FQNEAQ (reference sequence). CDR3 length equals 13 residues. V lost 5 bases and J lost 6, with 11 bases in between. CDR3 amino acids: CASSHGSINEQFF. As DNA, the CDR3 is TGTGCCAGCAGCCACGGGTCTATCAATGAGCAGTTCTTC. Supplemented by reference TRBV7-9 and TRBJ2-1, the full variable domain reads DTGVSQNPRHKITKRGQNVTFRCDPISEHNRLYWYRQTLGQGPEFLTYFQNEAQLEKSRLLSDRFSAERPKGSFSTLEIQRTEQGDSAMYLCASSHGSINEQFFGPGTRLTVL.

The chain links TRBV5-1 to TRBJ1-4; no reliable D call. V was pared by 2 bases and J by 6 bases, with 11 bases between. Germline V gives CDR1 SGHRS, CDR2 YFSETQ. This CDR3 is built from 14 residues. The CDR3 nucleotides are TGCGCCAGCAGCTTAGCCGACGGGGATGAAAAACTGTTTTTT. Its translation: CASSLADGDEKLFF.

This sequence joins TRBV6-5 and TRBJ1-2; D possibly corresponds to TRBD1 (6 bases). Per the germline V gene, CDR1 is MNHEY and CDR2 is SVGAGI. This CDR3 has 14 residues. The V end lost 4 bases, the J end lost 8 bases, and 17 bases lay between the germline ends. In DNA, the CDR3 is TGTGCCAGCAGTTCCGGACAGACATATGGGGGCTACACCTTC. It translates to CASSSGQTYGGYTF.

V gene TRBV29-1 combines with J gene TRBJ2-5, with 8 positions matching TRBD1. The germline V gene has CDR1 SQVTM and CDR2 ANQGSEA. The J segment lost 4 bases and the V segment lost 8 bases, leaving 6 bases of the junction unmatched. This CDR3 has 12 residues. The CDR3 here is CSLGQGGETQYF. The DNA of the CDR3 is TGCAGCCTCGGACAGGGAGGAGAGACCCAGTACTTC.

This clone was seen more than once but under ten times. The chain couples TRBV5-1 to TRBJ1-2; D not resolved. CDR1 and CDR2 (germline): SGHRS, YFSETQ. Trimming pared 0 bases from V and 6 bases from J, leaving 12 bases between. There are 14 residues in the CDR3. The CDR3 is CASSLGFPEDGYTF. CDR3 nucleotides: TGCGCCAGCAGCTTGGGCTTCCCGGAGGATGGCTACACCTTC.

DNA for the CDR3: TGTGCCTGGACCCCGGGACAGCTACTTTCTAGCTCCTATAATTCACCCCTCCACTTT. The encoded protein is CAWTPGQLLSSSYNSPLHF. The chain uses TRBV30 and TRBJ1-6; TRBD1 matches 7 bases. Germline CDR1 is GTSNPN and CDR2 is SVGIG (reference sequence). The CDR3 extends over 19 amino acids. V was pared by 4 bases and J by 0 bases, with 15 bases of the junction left unmatched.

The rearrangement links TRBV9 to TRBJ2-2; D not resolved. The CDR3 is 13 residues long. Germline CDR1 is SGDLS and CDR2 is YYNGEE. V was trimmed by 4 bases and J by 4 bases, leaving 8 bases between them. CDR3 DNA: TGTGCCAGCAGCCAACAGACCACCGGGGAGCTGTTTTTT. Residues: CASSQQTTGELFF.

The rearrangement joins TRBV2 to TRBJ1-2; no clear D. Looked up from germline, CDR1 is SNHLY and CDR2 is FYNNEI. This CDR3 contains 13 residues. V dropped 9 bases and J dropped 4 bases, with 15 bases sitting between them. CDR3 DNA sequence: TGTGCCAGTTCCACCCCCGGGCTCTATGGCTACACCTTC. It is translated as CASSTPGLYGYTF.

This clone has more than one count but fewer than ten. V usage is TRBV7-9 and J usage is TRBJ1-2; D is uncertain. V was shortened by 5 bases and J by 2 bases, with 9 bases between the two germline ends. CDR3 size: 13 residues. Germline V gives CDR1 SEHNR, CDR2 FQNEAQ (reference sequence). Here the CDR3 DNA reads TGTGCCAGCAGCACCGGGAAGAACTATGGCTACACCTTC. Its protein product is CASSTGKNYGYTF.

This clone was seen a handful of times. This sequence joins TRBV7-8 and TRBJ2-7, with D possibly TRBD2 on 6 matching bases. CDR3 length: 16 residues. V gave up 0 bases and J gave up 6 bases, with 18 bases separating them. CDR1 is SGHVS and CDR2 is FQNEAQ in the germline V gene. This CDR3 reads CASSLALEGTGIEQYF. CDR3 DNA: TGTGCCAGCAGCTTAGCGTTGGAGGGTACGGGCATCGAGCAGTACTTC.

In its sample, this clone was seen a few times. CDR3 DNA sequence: TGTGCCAGCAGTGCTACAGGGAATGAGCAGTTCTTC. This gives the protein CASSATGNEQFF. The rearrangement uses TRBV2 and TRBJ2-1, with TRBD1 as a possible D gene (6 bases). Per the germline V gene, CDR1 is SNHLY and CDR2 is FYNNEI. The V end lost 4 bases, the J end lost 7 bases, and 8 bases lay between the germline ends. This CDR3 contains 12 residues.

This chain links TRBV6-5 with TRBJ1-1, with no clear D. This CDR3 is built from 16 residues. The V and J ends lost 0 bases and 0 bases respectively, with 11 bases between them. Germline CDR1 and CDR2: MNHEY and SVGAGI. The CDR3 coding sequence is TGTGCCAGCAGTTACTCAGCCTTAACCATGAACACTGAAGCTTTCTTT. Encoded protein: CASSYSALTMNTEAFF.

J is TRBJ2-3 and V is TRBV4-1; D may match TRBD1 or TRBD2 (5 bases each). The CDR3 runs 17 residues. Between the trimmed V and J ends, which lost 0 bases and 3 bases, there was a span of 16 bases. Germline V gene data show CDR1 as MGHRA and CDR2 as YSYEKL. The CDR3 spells CASSQENRRAGTDTQYF. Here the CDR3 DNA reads TGCGCCAGCAGCCAAGAGAACAGGCGGGCGGGTACAGATACGCAGTATTTT.

The CDR3 nucleotides read TGCGCCAGCAGCCCAAGGGACAGGACGAATTCACCCCTCCACTTT. This sequence encodes CASSPRDRTNSPLHF. The genes are TRBV5-1 and TRBJ1-6; 8 bases line up with TRBD1. CDR3 length: 15 residues. V was pared by 4 bases and J by 7 bases, with 7 bases of the junction left unmatched. CDR1 SGHRS and CDR2 YFSETQ come from the germline V gene.